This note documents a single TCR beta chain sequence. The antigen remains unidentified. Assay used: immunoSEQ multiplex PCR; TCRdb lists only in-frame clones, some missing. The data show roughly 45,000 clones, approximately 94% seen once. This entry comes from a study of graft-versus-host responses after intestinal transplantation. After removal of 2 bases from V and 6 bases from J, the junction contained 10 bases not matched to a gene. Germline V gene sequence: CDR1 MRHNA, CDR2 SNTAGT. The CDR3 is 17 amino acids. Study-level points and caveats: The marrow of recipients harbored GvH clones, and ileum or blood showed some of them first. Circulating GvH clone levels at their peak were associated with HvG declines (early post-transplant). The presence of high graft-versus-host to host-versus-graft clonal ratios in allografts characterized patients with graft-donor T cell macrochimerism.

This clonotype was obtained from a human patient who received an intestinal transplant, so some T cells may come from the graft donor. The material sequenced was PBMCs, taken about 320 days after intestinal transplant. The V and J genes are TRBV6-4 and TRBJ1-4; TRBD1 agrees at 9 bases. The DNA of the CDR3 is TGTGCCAGCAGTGACAGGGACAGGGTGGCGGGTTATGAAAAACTGTTTTTT. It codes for CASSDRDRVAGYEKLFF.